The subject of this entry is one T cell receptor beta chain. This sample was included in a study of control samples from healthy donors and cancer patients. The CDR3 covers 13 residues. CDR1 and CDR2 from the germline V gene are SEHNR and FQNEAQ (reference sequence). V was shortened by 5 bases and J by 6 bases, with 12 bases between the two germline ends. The protocol was immunoSEQ multiplex PCR, while the TCRdb copy is restricted to in-frame clones and leaves out a portion. The sample records tens of thousands of clones, approximately 94% being singletons. V gene TRBV7-9 combines with J gene TRBJ2-3; D is perhaps TRBD2 (6 bases). This TCR came from a woman aged 35 to 49 with lung cancer. Input material: PBMCs. CDR3 loop: CASSPGGRDTQYF. DNA of the CDR3: TGTGCCAGCAGCCCCGGGGGACGGGATACGCAGTATTTT. The complete variable domain, with remaining parts taken from reference TRBV7-9 and TRBJ2-3, reads DTGVSQNPRHKITKRGQNVTFRCDPISEHNRLYWYRQTLGQGPEFLTYFQNEAQLEKSRLLSDRFSAERPKGSFSTLEIQRTEQGDSAMYLCASSPGGRDTQYFGPGTRLTVL.